The 14 T cell receptor beta chains below all came from one sample that was sequenced in a study of T cell responses to AZD1222 COVID-19 vaccine. Sequencing used immunoSEQ multiplex PCR; TCRdb keeps in-frame clones, though not all of them. The profile shows approximately 150,000 clones, approximately 88% of them singletons. This specimen was peripheral blood, taken 28 days after the second AZD1222 dose. These receptors were taken from an adult who received the AZD1222 COVID-19 vaccine.

The rearrangement links TRBV2 to TRBJ1-1; D unclear. The germline gives CDR1 SNHLY, CDR2 FYNNEI. Trimming shortened V by 2 bases and J by 7 bases, and 14 bases separated the two germline ends. The CDR3 sequence is 14 residues long. CDR3 nucleotides: TGTGCCAGCAGTGAAATACGGGGAGCTAATGAAGCTTTCTTT. Encoded protein: CASSEIRGANEAFF. The whole variable domain, filled in from reference TRBV2 and TRBJ1-1, reads EPEVTQTPSHQVTQMGQEVILRCVPISNHLYFYWYRQILGQKVEFLVSFYNNEISEKSEIFDDQFSVERPDGSNFTLKIRSTKLEDSAMYFCASSEIRGANEAFFGQGTRLTVV.

This sequence joins TRBV5-4 and TRBJ1-1; no reliable D call. CDR3 length: 13 residues. V was pared by 4 bases and J by 7 bases, with 14 bases between. Per germline, CDR1 SGHNT and CDR2 YYREEE (reference sequence). CDR3: CASSLREGVEAFF. CDR3 DNA sequence: TGTGCCAGCAGCCTTAGGGAGGGTGTTGAAGCTTTCTTT.

This chain links TRBV9 with TRBJ2-7; TRBD2 agrees at 10 bases. CDR1 is SGDLS, CDR2 YYNGEE, per germline. This CDR3 has 17 amino acids. Trimming took 3 bases from V and 2 from J; bases not matched to a gene: 11. Here the CDR3 DNA reads TGTGCCAGCAGCGGCGGACTAGCGGTGGGCCCTGCCTACGAGCAGTACTTC. This codes for CASSGGLAVGPAYEQYF.

This chain connects TRBV11-2 to TRBJ2-1, with 9 bases lining up with TRBD2. CDR1 and CDR2 from the germline V gene are SGHAT and FQNNGV. With V trimmed by 4 bases and J by 1 base, 11 bases remained unmatched. The CDR3 contains 18 residues. The CDR3 DNA reads as TGTGCCAGCAGCTCCCGGTACCCAGCGGGGGGTTCCTACAATGAGCAGTTCTTC. It is translated as CASSSRYPAGGSYNEQFF.

The rearrangement joins TRBV7-9 to TRBJ2-3, with a tentative D call TRBD2 (5 bases). The V end was cut by 3 bases, the J end by 2 bases, with 18 bases between. Germline loops: CDR1 SEHNR, CDR2 FQNEAQ (reference sequence). This CDR3 is built from 17 residues. In nucleotides, the CDR3 is TGTGCCAGCAGCTTGAGTAGGCTAGCAGATTTCACAGATACGCAGTATTTT. Its translation: CASSLSRLADFTDTQYF. Based on the CDR3 plus reference TRBV7-9 and TRBJ2-3, the full variable domain is DTGVSQNPRHKITKRGQNVTFRCDPISEHNRLYWYRQTLGQGPEFLTYFQNEAQLEKSRLLSDRFSAERPKGSFSTLEIQRTEQGDSAMYLCASSLSRLADFTDTQYFGPGTRLTVL.

The chain couples TRBV5-6 to TRBJ2-3; D is ambiguous. Trimming removed 3 bases at V and 6 bases at J, with 20 bases between. The V gene's germline CDR1 is SGHDT and CDR2 YYEEEE. The length of the CDR3 is 16 residues. The CDR3 nucleotides read TGTGCCAGCAGCTATGGCACCGCGTTGTTAAGCGATACGCAGTATTTT. It yields the protein CASSYGTALLSDTQYF.

V usage is TRBV10-3 and J usage is TRBJ2-7; 7 bases agree with TRBD1. The trim removed 2 bases at V and 3 bases at J, leaving 10 bases unmatched. The CDR3 is 16 residues long. CDR1 and CDR2 from the germline V gene are ENHRY and SYGVKD. The chain's CDR3 is CAISEGITGAHYEQYF. The CDR3 nucleotides are TGTGCCATCAGTGAGGGGATAACAGGGGCACACTACGAGCAGTACTTC.

Here the CDR3 reads CASSSPEGEQYF. Here the CDR3 DNA reads TGTGCCAGCAGCTCCCCCGAGGGGGAGCAGTACTTC. The chain carries TRBV7-2 and TRBJ2-7; D may match TRBD1 or TRBD2 (5 bases each). The CDR3 runs to 12 residues. Trimming removed 4 bases at V and 7 bases at J, with 11 bases between. In germline, CDR1 is SGHTA, CDR2 FQGNSA.

The chain couples TRBV6-5 to TRBJ1-2, with 7 bases aligning to TRBD1. Germline values: CDR1 MNHEY, CDR2 SVGAGI. Trimming took 6 bases from V and 8 from J; bases not matched to a gene: 9. The CDR3 contains 13 residues. The CDR3 sequence: CASRLTGSVGYTF. The CDR3 bases are TGTGCCAGCAGATTGACAGGGTCTGTCGGCTACACCTTC.

This sequence joins TRBV3-1 (or the pseudogene TRBV3-2) and TRBJ2-7, with a tentative D call TRBD2 (7 bases). CDR3 length equals 14 residues. Trimming cost V 3 bases and J 9 bases, with 18 bases left between them. Germline loops: CDR1 LGHDT, CDR2 YNNKEL (reference sequence). The CDR3 sequence: CASSHAPGGARQYF. The CDR3 nucleotides read TGTGCCAGCAGCCATGCGCCTGGGGGGGCGAGGCAGTACTTC.

V and J are TRBV6-2 or TRBV6-3 and TRBJ2-1, with TRBD2 as a possible D gene (6 bases). Trimming cost V 3 bases and J 4 bases, with 13 bases left between them. This CDR3 region has 15 residues. CDR1 MNHEY and CDR2 SVGEGT come from the germline V gene. CDR3 coding DNA: TGTGCCAGCAGTTATCCCCCGCGGGGATACAATGAGCAGTTCTTC. Amino acid sequence: CASSYPPRGYNEQFF.

The rearrangement joins TRBV24-1 to TRBJ2-3; D is uncertain. CDR3 length equals 13 residues. Germline V gene sequence: CDR1 KGHDR, CDR2 SFDVKD. Trimming stripped 3 bases from V and 4 bases from J, with 7 bases between. The CDR3 region is CATSDHPSDTQYF. CDR3 DNA: TGTGCCACCAGTGATCACCCGTCAGATACGCAGTATTTT.

The rearrangement links TRBV4-1 to TRBJ1-1, with D uncertain. The germline gives CDR1 MGHRA, CDR2 YSYEKL. Trimming stripped 1 base from V and 4 bases from J, with 13 bases between. This CDR3 spans 15 amino acids. The CDR3 region is CASSQGYDGVTEAFF. CDR3 DNA: TGCGCCAGCAGCCAAGGGTATGACGGTGTCACTGAAGCTTTCTTT.

This sequence joins TRBV6-5 and TRBJ1-3; no definite D call. The CDR3 loop spans 13 amino acids. The germline CDR1 and CDR2 sequences are MNHEY and SVGAGI. Trimming took 7 bases from V and 2 from J, leaving 9 bases between them. CDR3 sequence (DNA): TGTGCCAGCATCCGGGGAGCTGGAAACACCATATATTTT. Its translation is CASIRGAGNTIYF.